The sequence of this T cell receptor (beta chain) was determined in a study of shared clonotypes between healthy human individuals. Many counts were recorded for this clone. The antigen remains undetermined. The length of the CDR3 is 15 residues. Germline V gene sequence: CDR1 SGHTA, CDR2 FQGNSA. Germline trimming cut 1 base from V and 9 bases from J; bases unmatched to any gene: 12. Genomic DNA from each subset was divided evenly over several immunoSEQ plates. The data were produced by immunoSEQ multiplex PCR, yet TCRdb's version contains in-frame clones alone and is incomplete. Among over a million clones listed, about four fifths were seen once. Study conclusions and caveats: Among the subsets, naive ones generally showed larger estimated richness than memory ones.

Free of recent acute infections or vaccinations, the donors were healthy HIV-negative adults. V and J are TRBV7-2 and TRBJ2-7; TRBD1 matches at 7 bases. The sample consisted of memory CD4+ T cells from PBMCs. Subset indicated: CD45RA-negative fraction. This TCR derives from a man in his late teens or twenties in good health. Some clones in this sample may be carry-over from other donors' samples. As DNA, the CDR3 is TGTGCCAGCAGCTTAGTTCCACAGGGGATTGTCGGGCAGTACTTC. Its protein product is CASSLVPQGIVGQYF.